These 15 T cell receptor beta chains came from one sample sequenced in a study of T cell responses to AZD1222 COVID-19 vaccine. Profiled with immunoSEQ multiplex PCR; TCRdb holds only in-frame clones, not every one. The data show about 160,000 clones, with around 94% seen just once and 0.95% to 1.5% held by the top ten. The specimen was peripheral blood, collected on day 0 of AZD1222 vaccination. The receptor source for this set is an adult in good health.

The chain couples TRBV28 to TRBJ1-5; tentative D call: TRBD1 (6 bases). The V and J ends lost 2 bases and 8 bases respectively, with 10 bases between them. Germline V lookup: CDR1 MDHEN, CDR2 SYDVKM. The CDR3 is 13 amino acids. The CDR3 protein is CASSLRGIKPQHF. CDR3 DNA sequence: TGTGCCAGCAGTTTAAGGGGGATCAAGCCCCAGCATTTT.

This clone was counted once. V usage is TRBV6-4 and J usage is TRBJ2-2; 7 nucleotides align to TRBD2. CDR1 and CDR2 from the germline V gene are MRHNA and SNTAGT. Trimming took 6 bases from V and 4 from J; bases not matched to a gene: 11. There are 16 residues in the CDR3. CDR3 residues: CASRRSASGATGELFF. The CDR3 DNA reads TGTGCCAGCAGACGGTCGGCTAGCGGAGCCACCGGGGAGCTGTTTTTT.

This chain connects TRBV11-2 to TRBJ2-1, with TRBD2 identical over 7 bases. The CDR3 contains 17 residues. V trimming: 4 bases; J trimming: 10 bases; junction bases outside the gene matches: 19. In germline, CDR1 is SGHAT, CDR2 FQNNGV. Here the CDR3 DNA reads TGTGCCAGCAGCTACGGGGCCCAGCGGGGTCGACTGAGGGAGCAGTTCTTC. Protein: CASSYGAQRGRLREQFF.

The V call is TRBV7-6, the J call TRBJ2-3, with unresolved D. Trimming removed 5 bases at V and 1 base at J, with 7 bases between. The V gene's germline CDR1 is SGHVS and CDR2 FNYEAQ. This CDR3 has 13 residues. This CDR3 reads CASSNPGTDTQYF. The CDR3, as DNA: TGTGCCAGCAGCAATCCGGGCACAGATACGCAGTATTTT.

V gene TRBV19 combines with J gene TRBJ1-1, with D maybe TRBD1 (5 bases). Trimming removed 3 bases at V and 1 base at J, with 12 bases between. CDR3 length: 15 amino acids. The germline CDR1 and CDR2 sequences are LNHDA and SQIVND (reference sequence). CDR3 DNA: TGTGCCAGTAGTATCACTGGGGCGGGGAACACTGAAGCTTTCTTT. Translation gives CASSITGAGNTEAFF.

The V gene is TRBV5-6, the J gene TRBJ2-5, with D possibly TRBD1 on 6 matching bases. The length of the CDR3 is 14 residues. Germline CDR1 SGHDT, CDR2 YYEEEE. Trimming left V 4 bases short and J 1 base short, with 11 bases between. The CDR3 is CASSPDRFQETQYF. CDR3 nucleotides: TGTGCCAGCAGCCCAGACAGGTTCCAAGAGACCCAGTACTTC.

The rearrangement joins TRBV9 to TRBJ2-5; no definite D call. CDR3 size: 11 residues. The V gene lost 0 bases and the J gene lost 3 bases, with 0 bases spanning the gap. Germline V CDR1 and CDR2: SGDLS, YYNGEE. The DNA for the CDR3 is TGTGCCAGCAGCGTAGAAGAGACCCAGTACTTC. Amino acid sequence: CASSVEETQYF.

Here the CDR3 DNA reads TGTGCCAGCAGAAACTGGAAGAGGGGGGCTGATCAGCCCCAGCATTTT. Residues: CASRNWKRGADQPQHF. V gene TRBV28 combines with J gene TRBJ1-5; TRBD1 might be the D (6 bases). This CDR3 comprises 16 residues. Germline CDR1 reads MDHEN; CDR2 reads SYDVKM. The V and J ends lost 6 bases and 5 bases respectively, with 20 bases between them. Variable domain in full (rest from reference TRBV28 and TRBJ1-5): DVKVTQSSRYLVKRTGEKVFLECVQDMDHENMFWYRQDPGLGLRLIYFSYDVKMKEKGDIPEGYSVSREKKERFSLILESASTNQTSMYLCASRNWKRGADQPQHFGDGTRLSIL.

The rearrangement links TRBV28 to TRBJ1-2; 9 bases line up with TRBD1. Germline V gives CDR1 MDHEN, CDR2 SYDVKM. The CDR3 is 15 residues long. Losses at the gene ends were 2 bases for V and 4 bases for J; bases not matched to a gene: 5. Here the CDR3 DNA reads TGTGCCAGCAGTTTAGGGACAGGGAGGACCTATGGCTACACCTTC. This encodes CASSLGTGRTYGYTF.

The V call is TRBV4-2, the J call TRBJ1-6, with D tentatively TRBD1 (6 bases). The CDR3 is 13 residues long. V was trimmed by 4 bases and J by 10 bases, leaving 11 bases between them. Germline CDR1 is LGHNA and CDR2 is YNFKEQ. For the CDR3, the DNA is TGTGCCAGCAGCCCCCCGGGGGCCTCACCCCTCCACTTT. Translated, it gives CASSPPGASPLHF.

The gene calls are TRBV10-2 and TRBJ2-7, with 7 bases that match TRBD1. There are 14 residues in the CDR3. With V trimmed by 9 bases and J by 1 base, 9 bases remained unmatched. Germline CDR1 is WSHSY and CDR2 is SAAADI. The CDR3, as DNA: TGCGCCAGTGCAAACCGGGACAGATCCTACGAGCAGTACGTC. Protein sequence: CASANRDRSYEQYV.

The V call is TRBV19, the J call TRBJ1-2; TRBD1 is a possible D gene (5 bases). The CDR3 is made up of 16 amino acids. Germline loops: CDR1 LNHDA, CDR2 SQIVND (reference sequence). V was trimmed by 9 bases and J by 4 bases, leaving 24 bases between them. The CDR3 bases are TGTGCCAGCGATCCTACTGGGAGGGGATTGGGCTATGGCTACACCTTC. It encodes CASDPTGRGLGYGYTF. Full variable domain (missing parts from reference TRBV19 and TRBJ1-2): DGGITQSPKYLFRKEGQNVTLSCEQNLNHDAMYWYRQDPGQGLRLIYYSQIVNDFQKGDIAEGYSVSREKKESFPLTVTSAQKNPTAFYLCASDPTGRGLGYGYTFGSGTRLTVV.

The CDR3 sequence is CASSGGNSNTEAFF. In DNA form, the CDR3 reads TGTGCCAGCAGTGGGGGAAACTCGAACACTGAAGCTTTCTTT. V is TRBV2 and J is TRBJ1-1; D not certain. The CDR3 has 14 amino acids. Per the germline V gene, CDR1 is SNHLY and CDR2 is FYNNEI. The V and J ends lost 4 bases and 1 base respectively, with 10 bases between them.

The chain uses TRBV6-4 and TRBJ2-2; D unclear. This CDR3 comprises 14 residues. The V and J ends lost 0 bases and 7 bases respectively, with 9 bases between them. The germline CDR1 and CDR2 sequences are MRHNA and SNTAGT. In DNA form, the CDR3 reads TGTGCCAGCAGTGACTCGACCAGGCACGGGGAGCTGTTTTTT. Translating it yields CASSDSTRHGELFF.

The chain carries TRBV7-2 and TRBJ2-5; 7 bases are shared with TRBD1. The V gene end was trimmed by 5 bases and the J gene end by 4 bases; junction bases not matched to a gene: 7. This CDR3 has 14 amino acids. Germline V CDR1 and CDR2: SGHTA, FQGNSA. The CDR3, as DNA: TGTGCCAGCAGCCCCGGGGACAGTCGAGAGACCCAGTACTTC. It encodes CASSPGDSRETQYF.